This entry lists 29 T cell receptor beta chains sequenced from one sample in a study of beta chain features in type 1 diabetes. The study's findings and limits: Among patients with Type 1 diabetes, TCRB CDR3s were moderately but significantly shorter in every one of the four CD4+ subsets.

These receptors have no known antigen. The isolated RNA, all of it, was reverse transcribed, so expressed TCRB transcripts were what got sequenced. The repertoire was sequenced with immunoSEQ multiplex PCR; TCRdb's copy has only in-frame clones and lacks some. The data show roughly 100,000 clones, about 26% seen once. The specimen sequenced was central memory CD4+ T cells from blood. The origin of the receptors is a woman between 18 and 29 years old with type 1 diabetes.

The chain employs TRBV5-1 and TRBJ1-1, with 7 bases identical to TRBD1. After removal of 3 bases from V and 6 bases from J, the junction contained 14 bases not matched to a gene. The CDR3 has 16 residues. CDR1 is SGHRS, CDR2 YFSETQ, per germline. The chain's CDR3 is CASSSPTGSEPAEAFF. The CDR3 nucleotides are TGCGCCAGCAGCTCGCCGACAGGGTCAGAACCGGCTGAAGCTTTCTTT.

In its sample, this clone was seen a few times. The genes are TRBV18 and TRBJ2-1; 11 nucleotides agree with TRBD2. The CDR3 extends over 18 amino acids. From germline, CDR1 is KGHSH and CDR2 LQKENI. The V and J ends lost 3 bases and 5 bases, in that order; junction bases with no gene match: 12. The CDR3 bases are TGTGCCAGCTCACCCGGCCCCTCACTAGCGGGGGTCAACAATGAGCAGTTCTTC. It translates to CASSPGPSLAGVNNEQFF. Using reference TRBV18 and TRBJ2-1 for the parts outside the CDR3, the full variable domain is NAGVMQNPRHLVRRRGQEARLRCSPMKGHSHVYWYRQLPEEGLKFMVYLQKENIIDESGMPKERFSAEFPKEGPSILRIQQVVRGDSAAYFCASSPGPSLAGVNNEQFFGPGTRLTVL.

The chain employs TRBV18 and TRBJ2-1, with D perhaps TRBD2 (5 bases). With 0 bases removed from V and 6 bases from J, the gap between germline ends came to 12 bases. Germline V gives CDR1 KGHSH, CDR2 LQKENI. CDR3 length equals 15 residues. The CDR3 here is CASSPPASSINEQFF. CDR3 DNA sequence: TGTGCCAGCTCACCACCGGCTAGCTCCATCAATGAGCAGTTCTTC.

This clone was seen a handful of times. The chain recombines TRBV6-5 with TRBJ1-1, with D possibly being TRBD1 (6 bases). Per the germline V gene, CDR1 is MNHEY and CDR2 is SVGAGI. The ends were cut back, 4 bases at V and 8 bases at J, with 11 bases in the middle. The CDR3 spans 12 residues. The CDR3 sequence: CASSLQGGEAFF. DNA for the CDR3: TGTGCCAGCAGTTTACAGGGAGGGGAAGCTTTCTTT.

The rearrangement joins TRBV2 to TRBJ2-5; 7 bases agree with TRBD1. The CDR3 extends over 14 amino acids. J lost 7 bases, V lost 0 bases, and 5 bases had no gene match. CDR1 is SNHLY, CDR2 FYNNEI, per germline. CDR3 sequence reads: CASSEAGQVATQYF. In nucleotides, the CDR3 is TGTGCCAGCAGTGAAGCCGGACAGGTCGCGACCCAGTACTTC. Full variable domain (outside the CDR3, taken from reference TRBV2 and TRBJ2-5): EPEVTQTPSHQVTQMGQEVILRCVPISNHLYFYWYRQILGQKVEFLVSFYNNEISEKSEIFDDQFSVERPDGSNFTLKIRSTKLEDSAMYFCASSEAGQVATQYFGPGTRLLVL.

This clone showed up just a few times. This chain joins TRBV20-1 and TRBJ2-1; D not resolved. Germline V gene data show CDR1 as DFQATT and CDR2 as SNEGSKA (reference sequence). The CDR3 sequence is 11 residues long. Trimming took 6 bases from V and 8 from J, leaving 11 bases between them. The CDR3, as DNA: TGCAGTGCGGTCCCACGCGATGAGCAGTTCTTC. Amino acids: CSAVPRDEQFF.

This chain uses TRBV7-2 with TRBJ2-2, with 7 bases identical to TRBD2. Germline lookup yields CDR1 SGHTA and CDR2 FQGNSA. The J segment lost 5 bases and the V segment lost 2 bases, leaving 5 bases of the junction unmatched. There are 15 residues in the CDR3. The CDR3 spells CASSLKLAWTGELFF. The CDR3 DNA sequence: TGTGCCAGCAGCTTAAAACTAGCGTGGACCGGGGAGCTGTTTTTT.

In this sample, this clone turned up a few times. V gene TRBV27 combines with J gene TRBJ2-1; tentatively, D is TRBD1 (5 bases). V was clipped by 6 bases and J by 3 bases, with 15 bases between them. The CDR3 extends over 15 amino acids. Per the germline V gene, CDR1 is MNHEY and CDR2 is SMNVEV (reference sequence). CDR3 protein: CASSSDTNYYNEQFF. DNA of the CDR3: TGTGCCAGCAGCTCGGACACGAATTACTACAATGAGCAGTTCTTC.

In its sample, this clone was seen a few times. The chain combines TRBV11-2 with TRBJ2-1; 7 bases line up with TRBD2. CDR3 length: 14 amino acids. CDR1 and CDR2 from the germline V gene are SGHAT and FQNNGV. With V trimmed by 4 bases and J by 12 bases, 12 bases remained unmatched. CDR3 coding DNA: TGTGCCAGCAGCTCCCTCTATTTGGGAGGGCTGCAGTTCTTC. The encoded protein is CASSSLYLGGLQFF.

This clone came up a few times. This chain links TRBV12-5 with TRBJ1-5; D not certain. This CDR3 has 13 residues. In germline, CDR1 is LGHNT, CDR2 FRNRAP. Trimming shortened V by 6 bases and J by 2 bases, and 8 bases separated the two germline ends. The CDR3 sequence: CASGRMGNQPQHF. Here the CDR3 DNA reads TGTGCTAGTGGGCGAATGGGCAATCAGCCCCAGCATTTT.

This clone was recorded a few times. The chain joins TRBV2 to TRBJ1-4; 7 bases map to TRBD1. From germline, CDR1 is SNHLY and CDR2 FYNNEI. The J segment lost 10 bases and the V segment lost 6 bases, leaving 14 bases of the junction unmatched. This CDR3 region has 15 residues. As DNA, the CDR3 is TGTGCCAGCAGGAGGGACAGCCCCGAGGGAGGAAAACTGTTTTTT. It specifies CASRRDSPEGGKLFF. Variable domain in full (rest from reference TRBV2 and TRBJ1-4): EPEVTQTPSHQVTQMGQEVILRCVPISNHLYFYWYRQILGQKVEFLVSFYNNEISEKSEIFDDQFSVERPDGSNFTLKIRSTKLEDSAMYFCASRRDSPEGGKLFFGSGTQLSVL.

The V call is TRBV7-2, the J call TRBJ1-4, with D perhaps matching TRBD1 (5 bases). The CDR3 length is 15 residues. V lost 4 bases, J lost 7 bases, and 16 bases lay in between. The germline CDR1 and CDR2 sequences are SGHTA and FQGNSA. CDR3 nucleotides: TGTGCCAGCAGCTCCCTGGCGGGGCGGGTTGAAAAACTGTTTTTT. Amino acid sequence: CASSSLAGRVEKLFF. Looking up the rest from reference TRBV7-2 and TRBJ1-4 gives the full variable domain: GAGVSQSPSNKVTEKGKDVELRCDPISGHTALYWYRQSLGQGLEFLIYFQGNSAPDKSGLPSDRFSAERTGGSVSTLTIQRTQQEDSAVYLCASSSLAGRVEKLFFGSGTQLSVL.

A few counts support this clone. The V gene is TRBV6-6, the J gene TRBJ1-2; 10 bases map to TRBD1. V was pared by 4 bases and J by 8 bases, with 10 bases of the junction left unmatched. This CDR3 spans 15 amino acids. Germline V gene data show CDR1 as MNHNY and CDR2 as SVGAGI (reference sequence). The CDR3 sequence is CASSSPGTGEGGYTF. CDR3 bases: TGTGCCAGCAGTTCCCCCGGGACAGGGGAAGGAGGCTACACCTTC.

This clone was seen more than once but under ten times. The chain recombines TRBV2 with TRBJ1-5; TRBD1 agrees at 7 bases. Germline CDR1 SNHLY, CDR2 FYNNEI. CDR3 length: 15 residues. V lost 6 bases to trimming and J lost 4 bases; unmatched junction nucleotides: 9. CDR3 sequence: CASSRGGVRNQPQHF. Here the CDR3 DNA reads TGTGCCAGCAGCCGAGGGGGCGTAAGAAATCAGCCCCAGCATTTT.

This clone was detected a few times. This chain connects TRBV6-6 to TRBJ1-5; 8 nucleotides line up with TRBD1. The V gene end was trimmed by 4 bases and the J gene end by 4 bases; junction bases not matched to a gene: 9. CDR3 length: 16 residues. Germline loops: CDR1 MNHNY, CDR2 SVGAGI (reference sequence). The CDR3 DNA is TGTGCCAGCAGTTCCACCGGACAGGGATTAAATCAGCCCCAGCATTTT. Protein: CASSSTGQGLNQPQHF.

The chain uses TRBV4-2 and TRBJ2-3; D is unresolved. CDR1 is LGHNA and CDR2 is YNFKEQ in the germline V gene. CDR3 length equals 14 residues. The ends were cut back, 3 bases at V and 2 bases at J, with 9 bases in the middle. The CDR3 sequence: CASSHGALTDTQYF. The CDR3 bases are TGTGCCAGCAGCCATGGAGCCCTCACAGATACGCAGTATTTT.

The V gene is TRBV7-9, the J gene TRBJ2-6; TRBD2 is a possible D gene (5 bases). CDR3 size: 18 residues. The germline CDR1 and CDR2 sequences are SEHNR and FQNEAQ (reference sequence). V was trimmed by 5 bases and J by 2 bases, leaving 19 bases between them. DNA for the CDR3: TGTGCCAGCAGCGGGCAAGTGAGGGCCCGGGCTGGGGCCAACGTCCTGACTTTC. Its protein product is CASSGQVRARAGANVLTF. Full variable domain (rest looked up from reference TRBV7-9 and TRBJ2-6): DTGVSQNPRHKITKRGQNVTFRCDPISEHNRLYWYRQTLGQGPEFLTYFQNEAQLEKSRLLSDRFSAERPKGSFSTLEIQRTEQGDSAMYLCASSGQVRARAGANVLTFGAGSRLTVL.

This clone turned up a few times. The gene calls are TRBV11-2 and TRBJ2-7; 7 bases align to TRBD2. From germline, CDR1 is SGHAT and CDR2 FQNNGV. This CDR3 region has 14 residues. V gave up 1 base and J gave up 5 bases; unmatched junction bases: 5. CDR3 in DNA: TGTGCCAGCAGCTTAGGAGGGAGGGCCGACGAGCAGTACGTC. This translates into CASSLGGRADEQYV.

The V call is TRBV20-1, the J call TRBJ1-2, with D unclear. The V gene lost 4 bases and the J gene lost 8 bases, with 11 bases spanning the gap. Germline V CDR1 and CDR2: DFQATT, SNEGSKA (reference sequence). The CDR3 spans 11 residues. The CDR3 nucleotides read TGCAGTGCTACCCCTCTAGAGGGCTACACCTTC. This gives the protein CSATPLEGYTF.

The V call is TRBV28, the J call TRBJ1-5; D remains unclear. V lost 1 base and J lost 2, with 3 bases in between. CDR1 and CDR2 (germline): MDHEN, SYDVKM. The length of the CDR3 is 13 residues. The CDR3 protein is CASSLSGNQPQHF. In nucleotides, the CDR3 is TGTGCCAGCAGTTTATCGGGCAATCAGCCCCAGCATTTT. Together with reference TRBV28 and TRBJ1-5, the CDR3 gives the full variable domain: DVKVTQSSRYLVKRTGEKVFLECVQDMDHENMFWYRQDPGLGLRLIYFSYDVKMKEKGDIPEGYSVSREKKERFSLILESASTNQTSMYLCASSLSGNQPQHFGDGTRLSIL.

A word on this clone: Other DNA sequences of this sample code for an identical CDR3. The CDR3 DNA reads TGCAGCGTGGCTACAGGGAACACTGAAGCTTTCTTT. Translating it yields CSVATGNTEAFF. The chain links TRBV29-1 to TRBJ1-1; TRBD1 might be the D (5 bases). CDR3 length: 12 residues. The V gene lost 6 bases and the J gene lost 1 base, with 9 bases spanning the gap. The germline CDR1 and CDR2 sequences are SQVTM and ANQGSEA.

The V call is TRBV5-1, the J call TRBJ2-4; the D gene is possibly TRBD1 (5 bases). The CDR3 contains 15 residues. V lost 4 bases to trimming and J lost 8 bases, with 19 bases between them. Germline-derived CDR1 and CDR2 are SGHRS and YFSETQ. CDR3 DNA: TGCGCCAGCAGCCCGTCGACTGGGGCTGGATACATTCAGTACTTC. It translates to CASSPSTGAGYIQYF.

This clone was recorded only once. The V and J genes are TRBV19 and TRBJ1-5, with 9 bases matching TRBD1. After removal of 3 bases from V and 1 base from J, the junction contained 4 bases not matched to a gene. The CDR3 totals 16 residues. Germline V gene data show CDR1 as LNHDA and CDR2 as SQIVND (reference sequence). The CDR3 nucleotides read TGTGCCAGTAGTATGGTTGGACAGGGGAGCAATCAGCCCCAGCATTTT. Translated: CASSMVGQGSNQPQHF.

This clone has only a few counts. V usage is TRBV15 and J usage is TRBJ2-1, with D tentatively TRBD1 (6 bases). Deletions cut 0 bases from V and 6 bases from J, with 12 bases between. This CDR3 is 15 amino acids long. The germline V gene has CDR1 LNHNV and CDR2 YYDKDF (reference sequence). The CDR3 DNA is TGTGCCACCAGCAGAGATGCAGGGACAAGCAATGAGCAGTTCTTC. Translating gives CATSRDAGTSNEQFF.

CDR3 residues: CASSLVGGNTEAFF. CDR3 sequence (DNA): TGTGCCAGCAGCTTAGTCGGGGGGAACACTGAAGCTTTCTTT. This chain uses TRBV11-2 with TRBJ1-1; TRBD1 is a possible D gene (5 bases). With 1 base removed from V and 1 base from J, the gap between germline ends came to 7 bases. CDR1 and CDR2 from the germline V gene are SGHAT and FQNNGV. The CDR3 has 14 amino acids.

This clone was seen a few times. The V call is TRBV9, the J call TRBJ1-3; D remains unclear. The germline gives CDR1 SGDLS, CDR2 YYNGEE. The CDR3 runs to 14 residues. V was clipped by 4 bases and J by 0 bases, with 8 bases between them. CDR3: CASSRLLSGNTIYF. The CDR3 DNA sequence: TGTGCCAGCAGCAGACTGCTCTCTGGAAACACCATATATTTT.

The J gene is TRBJ2-5, the V gene TRBV7-9; TRBD1 agrees at 9 bases. The CDR3 runs 13 residues. Germline V CDR1 and CDR2: SEHNR, FQNEAQ (reference sequence). V was clipped by 6 bases and J by 9 bases; unmatched bases: 8. The CDR3 coding sequence is TGTGCCAGCAGTTCGACAGGGGGGGAGGCCCAGTACTTC. It encodes CASSSTGGEAQYF. The full variable domain, its missing parts supplied by reference TRBV7-9 and TRBJ2-5, is DTGVSQNPRHKITKRGQNVTFRCDPISEHNRLYWYRQTLGQGPEFLTYFQNEAQLEKSRLLSDRFSAERPKGSFSTLEIQRTEQGDSAMYLCASSSTGGEAQYFGPGTRLLVL.

This clone was counted a few times. The V gene is TRBV7-8, the J gene TRBJ2-4, with D possibly being TRBD2 (5 bases). Per the germline V gene, CDR1 is SGHVS and CDR2 is FQNEAQ. The V end lost 3 bases, the J end lost 8 bases, and 20 bases lay between the germline ends. The CDR3 runs 16 residues. The CDR3 sequence is CASSLSGAGRVDIQYF. DNA for the CDR3: TGTGCCAGCAGCTTGAGCGGCGCTGGGCGGGTGGACATTCAGTACTTC.

The chain uses TRBV19 and TRBJ2-1; D call uncertain. Germline loops: CDR1 LNHDA, CDR2 SQIVND (reference sequence). V gave up 6 bases and J gave up 1 base, with 16 bases separating them. CDR3 length: 16 residues. The CDR3 loop is CASSPPRYGSYNEQFF. The CDR3 region has the DNA TGTGCCAGTAGCCCTCCTAGGTACGGGTCCTACAATGAGCAGTTCTTC.